Each of the 30 T cell receptor beta chains below was sequenced from the same sample in a study of blood T cell repertoires in COVID-19. The assay was immunoSEQ multiplex PCR, and TCRdb's table has in-frame clones only and misses some. The data show some 150,000 clones, 88% seen once. Specimen: PBMCs or T cells enriched from blood (not recorded which). The source of these receptors is a woman aged 25 to 39 with acute COVID-19.

This clone has just one count. The CDR3 is CASSFGTSGDYNEQFF. CDR3 coding DNA: TGTGCCAGCAGCTTCGGGACTAGCGGGGATTACAATGAGCAGTTCTTC. The chain carries TRBV7-6 and TRBJ2-1; 13 positions agree with TRBD2. CDR1 and CDR2 (germline): SGHVS, FNYEAQ. This CDR3 is built from 16 residues. V was clipped by 3 bases and J by 4 bases; unmatched bases: 3. The full variable domain, completed using reference TRBV7-6 and TRBJ2-1, is GAGVSQSPRYKVTKRGQDVALRCDPISGHVSLYWYRQALGQGPEFLTYFNYEAQQDKSGLPNDRFSAERPEGSISTLTIQRTEQRDSAMYRCASSFGTSGDYNEQFFGPGTRLTVL.

The gene calls are TRBV19 and TRBJ2-1, with 8 bases fitting TRBD2. The V gene's germline CDR1 is LNHDA and CDR2 SQIVND (reference sequence). The CDR3 spans 18 residues. The J segment lost 3 bases and the V segment lost 3 bases, leaving 13 bases of the junction unmatched. The CDR3 spells CASSMSAGEIIHYNEQFF. The CDR3 nucleotides are TGTGCCAGTAGTATGTCAGCGGGAGAAATCATACACTACAATGAGCAGTTCTTC.

CDR3 sequence (DNA): TGTGCCAGCAGTTATGCGGCAGTGAACACTGAAGCTTTCTTT. This sequence encodes CASSYAAVNTEAFF. The J gene is TRBJ1-1, the V gene TRBV6-5; D uncertain. Germline V gives CDR1 MNHEY, CDR2 SVGAGI. Trimming removed 3 bases from V and 0 bases from J, with 8 bases in between. This CDR3 has 14 amino acids.

The sample holds one count of this clone. The V and J genes are TRBV5-1 and TRBJ2-7; D is uncertain. Between the trimmed V and J ends, which lost 4 bases and 2 bases, there was a span of 16 bases. CDR3 length: 15 residues. Per the germline V gene, CDR1 is SGHRS and CDR2 is YFSETQ. The DNA of the CDR3 is TGCGCCAGCAGCACGGGTCTGCTAAGACCCTACGAGCAGTACTTC. Its translation is CASSTGLLRPYEQYF. Based on the CDR3 plus reference TRBV5-1 and TRBJ2-7, the full variable domain is KAGVTQTPRYLIKTRGQQVTLSCSPISGHRSVSWYQQTPGQGLQFLFEYFSETQRNKGNFPGRFSGRQFSNSRSEMNVSTLELGDSALYLCASSTGLLRPYEQYFGPGTRLTVT.

The gene calls are TRBV13 and TRBJ2-7; 9 bases are shared with TRBD1. Germline CDR1 is PRHDT and CDR2 is FYEKMQ (reference sequence). J was trimmed by 1 base and V by 5 bases; bases with no gene match: 9. The CDR3 consists of 16 residues. CDR3: CASSQGGQGWSYEQYF. CDR3 bases: TGTGCCAGCAGCCAAGGTGGACAGGGGTGGTCCTACGAGCAGTACTTC.

The CDR3 DNA reads TGTGCCAGCAGCTTTAGGACAGGGGCAGATGGCTACACCTTC. Protein: CASSFRTGADGYTF. The chain couples TRBV6-5 to TRBJ1-2; the match to TRBD1 covers 9 bases. This CDR3 has 14 residues. The junction had 8 bases not matched to a gene; V was cut back by 6 bases and J by 6 bases. The V gene's germline CDR1 is MNHEY and CDR2 SVGAGI.

V gene TRBV5-5 combines with J gene TRBJ2-3; TRBD2 matches at 8 bases. This CDR3 comprises 15 residues. V trimming: 4 bases; J trimming: 0 bases; junction bases outside the gene matches: 4. Germline CDR1 SGHKS, CDR2 YYEKEE (reference sequence). CDR3 nucleotide sequence: TGTGCCAGCAGCCGCCCTAGCGGGAGCACAGATACGCAGTATTTT. This sequence encodes CASSRPSGSTDTQYF.

V usage is TRBV15 and J usage is TRBJ1-1; 9 positions match TRBD1. The CDR3 extends over 13 amino acids. Germline CDR1 reads LNHNV; CDR2 reads YYDKDF (reference sequence). V shed 6 bases, J shed 1 base, and the junction held 0 bases outside the gene matches. CDR3 nucleotides: TGTGCCACCAGGGGACAGGGGAACACTGAAGCTTTCTTT. This encodes CATRGQGNTEAFF.

This clone appeared once. The chain joins TRBV13 to TRBJ1-3; D gene unclear. The germline gives CDR1 PRHDT, CDR2 FYEKMQ (reference sequence). V lost 3 bases and J 4 bases, leaving 13 bases between the germline ends. The CDR3 contains 15 residues. As DNA, the CDR3 is TGTGCCAGCAGCTTTGTTACGGTGCAAGGAAACACCATATATTTT. Translation: CASSFVTVQGNTIYF.

The table lists this clone with a few counts. The chain uses TRBV7-9 and TRBJ1-2; D may be TRBD1 (5 bases). The germline gives CDR1 SEHNR, CDR2 FQNEAQ (reference sequence). CDR3 length: 14 residues. Trimming removed 5 bases at V and 3 bases at J, with 13 bases between. The CDR3 region is CASSPQGVYYGYTF. The CDR3 region has the DNA TGTGCCAGCAGCCCCCAAGGGGTCTACTATGGCTACACCTTC. Looking up the rest from reference TRBV7-9 and TRBJ1-2 gives the full variable domain: DTGVSQNPRHKITKRGQNVTFRCDPISEHNRLYWYRQTLGQGPEFLTYFQNEAQLEKSRLLSDRFSAERPKGSFSTLEIQRTEQGDSAMYLCASSPQGVYYGYTFGSGTRLTVV.

This chain connects TRBV27 to TRBJ1-2; TRBD1 aligns across 10 bases. V was pared by 3 bases and J by 8 bases, with 12 bases of the junction left unmatched. The CDR3 runs 16 residues. Germline CDR1 is MNHEY and CDR2 is SMNVEV (reference sequence). Written as DNA, the CDR3 is TGTGCCAGCAGTTTGTCTCCGGGACAGGGGCCTATGGGCTACACCTTC. Amino acids: CASSLSPGQGPMGYTF.

V and J are TRBV29-1 and TRBJ1-1, with 8 bases matching TRBD1. CDR1 is SQVTM, CDR2 ANQGSEA, per germline. The CDR3 sequence is 12 residues long. Losses at the gene ends were 6 bases for V and 4 bases for J; bases not matched to a gene: 4. This chain's CDR3 is CSVNRGGTEAFF. The CDR3 DNA is TGCAGCGTAAACAGGGGGGGCACTGAAGCTTTCTTT.

This clone was found once. V and J are TRBV7-9 and TRBJ1-1; a possible D gene is TRBD1 (5 bases). The germline gives CDR1 SEHNR, CDR2 FQNEAQ (reference sequence). Trimming took off 5 bases at V and 5 bases at J, with 15 bases between the two ends. This CDR3 contains 14 residues. The CDR3 sequence is CASSPAGVGTEAFF. The DNA of the CDR3 is TGTGCCAGCAGCCCGGCGGGGGTGGGGACTGAAGCTTTCTTT. The full variable domain, its missing parts supplied by reference TRBV7-9 and TRBJ1-1, is DTGVSQNPRHKITKRGQNVTFRCDPISEHNRLYWYRQTLGQGPEFLTYFQNEAQLEKSRLLSDRFSAERPKGSFSTLEIQRTEQGDSAMYLCASSPAGVGTEAFFGQGTRLTVV.

The V and J genes are TRBV6-5 and TRBJ2-7; 7 nucleotides agree with TRBD1. V gave up 2 bases and J gave up 0 bases; unmatched junction bases: 4. The CDR3 has 15 amino acids. Germline values: CDR1 MNHEY, CDR2 SVGAGI. The CDR3 sequence: CASSYGQAVSYEQYF. The CDR3 coding sequence is TGTGCCAGCAGTTACGGACAGGCCGTCTCCTACGAGCAGTACTTC.

This chain connects TRBV2 to TRBJ2-1, with 10 positions matching TRBD2. CDR1 and CDR2 from the germline V gene are SNHLY and FYNNEI. V dropped 6 bases and J dropped 9; count of bases not matched to a gene: 2. The CDR3 is 12 residues long. CDR3 in amino acids: CASRGLAAEQFF. The CDR3 region has the DNA TGTGCCAGCAGAGGACTAGCGGCTGAGCAGTTCTTC.

DNA of the CDR3: TGTGCCAGCAGCGGAAGGACAGGGCTGGGCTCTGGCTACACCTTC. It is translated as CASSGRTGLGSGYTF. V is TRBV5-8 and J is TRBJ1-2; TRBD1 aligns across 8 bases. This CDR3 comprises 15 residues. Per germline, CDR1 SGHTS and CDR2 YDEGEE. The trim removed 4 bases at V and 7 bases at J, leaving 12 bases unmatched.

V and J are TRBV2 and TRBJ2-1, with a possible D match to TRBD1 (6 bases). Trimming stripped 6 bases from V and 9 bases from J, with 12 bases between. The CDR3 is made up of 12 amino acids. In germline, CDR1 is SNHLY, CDR2 FYNNEI. DNA of the CDR3: TGTGCCAGCAGGGGTGGGGGCGGTGAGCAGTTCTTC. Translated: CASRGGGGEQFF.

J is TRBJ1-3 and V is TRBV29-1; the D is unclear. The CDR3 is made up of 13 amino acids. Germline assignment: CDR1 SQVTM and CDR2 ANQGSEA. V shed 4 bases and J shed 0 bases, with 7 bases lying between them. This CDR3 is CSVVVSSGNTIYF. The CDR3 DNA sequence: TGCAGCGTTGTAGTCTCCTCTGGAAACACCATATATTTT.

The gene calls are TRBV7-8 and TRBJ1-5; no clear D gene. Trimming pared 1 base from V and 2 bases from J, leaving 6 bases between. CDR3 length: 14 residues. Germline CDR1 is SGHVS and CDR2 is FQNEAQ. DNA for the CDR3: TGTGCCAGCAGCTTAGATACAGGCAATCAGCCCCAGCATTTT. It specifies CASSLDTGNQPQHF.

The chain carries TRBV27 and TRBJ1-6, with D hard to call. CDR1 MNHEY and CDR2 SMNVEV come from the germline V gene (reference sequence). CDR3 length equals 15 residues. V dropped 4 bases and J dropped 7 bases, with 14 bases sitting between them. CDR3 sequence: CASSSPERENSPLHF. The CDR3, as DNA: TGTGCCAGCAGTTCCCCCGAAAGGGAGAATTCACCCCTCCACTTT.

The chain couples TRBV4-1 to TRBJ1-3; no definite D call. V was shortened by 4 bases and J by 0 bases, with 10 bases between the two germline ends. This CDR3 has 15 residues. In germline, CDR1 is MGHRA, CDR2 YSYEKL. The CDR3 is CASSPQLLSGNTIYF. The CDR3 nucleotides are TGCGCCAGCAGCCCACAGTTACTCTCTGGAAACACCATATATTTT.

V and J are TRBV19 and TRBJ1-5, with D tentatively TRBD1 (5 bases). The CDR3 loop spans 15 amino acids. Trimming took 7 bases from V and 2 from J, leaving 15 bases between them. CDR1 and CDR2 (germline): LNHDA, SQIVND (reference sequence). CDR3 nucleotide sequence: TGTGCCAGTATGTCGGGAGGGGCTGGCAATCAGCCCCAGCATTTT. This encodes CASMSGGAGNQPQHF.

The chain couples TRBV10-3 to TRBJ2-1; D is perhaps TRBD2 (6 bases). The CDR3 is 16 residues long. V shed 0 bases and J shed 3 bases, with 12 bases lying between them. CDR1 is ENHRY and CDR2 is SYGVKD in the germline V gene. Written as DNA, the CDR3 is TGTGCCATCAGTGAGTCAGGCCTAGCGAACTACAATGAGCAGTTCTTC. This gives the protein CAISESGLANYNEQFF.

The chain combines TRBV7-9 with TRBJ2-5, with 9 bases aligning to TRBD2. Losses at the gene ends were 5 bases for V and 5 bases for J; bases not matched to a gene: 6. Germline V gives CDR1 SEHNR, CDR2 FQNEAQ (reference sequence). This CDR3 contains 14 residues. The CDR3 loop is CASSAGTSTETQYF. CDR3 sequence (DNA): TGTGCCAGCAGCGCCGGGACTAGCACGGAGACCCAGTACTTC.

This chain joins TRBV28 and TRBJ1-3, with D possibly TRBD1 on 6 matching bases. The V gene's germline CDR1 is MDHEN and CDR2 SYDVKM. The CDR3 sequence is 14 residues long. Trimming pared 8 bases from V and 5 bases from J, leaving 16 bases between. CDR3 sequence (DNA): TGTGCCAGCGAGGCAAGGACAGCTCGAAACACCATATATTTT. Its translation is CASEARTARNTIYF.

The genes are TRBV11-2 and TRBJ2-7; the D gene is possibly TRBD1 (5 bases). Germline V gene sequence: CDR1 SGHAT, CDR2 FQNNGV. Trimming removed 6 bases at V and 2 bases at J, with 17 bases between. This CDR3 is built from 15 residues. The chain's CDR3 is CASSYTQVQTYEQYF. The CDR3 DNA reads TGTGCCAGCAGTTATACACAGGTACAGACCTACGAGCAGTACTTC. The full variable domain, completed using reference TRBV11-2 and TRBJ2-7, is EAGVAQSPRYKIIEKRQSVAFWCNPISGHATLYWYQQILGQGPKLLIQFQNNGVVDDSQLPKDRFSAERLKGVDSTLKIQPAKLEDSAVYLCASSYTQVQTYEQYFGPGTRLTVT.

This clone has a single count. This chain uses TRBV9 with TRBJ1-2, with a tentative D call TRBD1 (6 bases). Germline V gives CDR1 SGDLS, CDR2 YYNGEE. V dropped 3 bases and J dropped 4 bases, with 16 bases sitting between them. CDR3 size: 15 residues. Written as DNA, the CDR3 is TGTGCCAGCAGCGCCAGGACAGAAGGCACCTATGGCTACACCTTC. Amino acids: CASSARTEGTYGYTF. The full variable domain, rest sourced from reference TRBV9 and TRBJ1-2, is DSGVTQTPKHLITATGQRVTLRCSPRSGDLSVYWYQQSLDQGLQFLIQYYNGEERAKGNILERFSAQQFPDLHSELNLSSLELGDSALYFCASSARTEGTYGYTFGSGTRLTVV.

There are a few counts of this clone. The chain carries TRBV21-1 and TRBJ2-1; whether TRBD1, the table's D call, matches the DNA was not checked. TRBV21-1 is marked as a pseudogene. The length of the CDR3 is 15 residues. CDR3: CASSNDRGNGNEQFF. The CDR3 nucleotides are TGTGCCAGCAGCAACGACAGGGGGAATGGGAATGAGCAGTTCTTC.

The V gene is TRBV11-3, the J gene TRBJ2-5, with D perhaps matching TRBD2 (5 bases). The CDR3 length is 15 residues. Germline loops: CDR1 SGHNT, CDR2 YENEEA. With 5 bases removed from V and 2 bases from J, the gap between germline ends came to 15 bases. This chain's CDR3 is CASSHVLAVQETQYF. The CDR3 DNA reads TGTGCCAGCAGCCATGTCCTAGCAGTACAAGAGACCCAGTACTTC.

The rearrangement joins TRBV29-1 to TRBJ1-1, with 7 nucleotides matching TRBD1. The CDR3 runs 15 residues. Germline CDR1 and CDR2: SQVTM and ANQGSEA. J was trimmed by 4 bases and V by 1 base; bases with no gene match: 9. The CDR3 is CSVEGERGPGTEAFF. The DNA of the CDR3 is TGCAGCGTTGAAGGGGAGAGGGGGCCCGGCACTGAAGCTTTCTTT.